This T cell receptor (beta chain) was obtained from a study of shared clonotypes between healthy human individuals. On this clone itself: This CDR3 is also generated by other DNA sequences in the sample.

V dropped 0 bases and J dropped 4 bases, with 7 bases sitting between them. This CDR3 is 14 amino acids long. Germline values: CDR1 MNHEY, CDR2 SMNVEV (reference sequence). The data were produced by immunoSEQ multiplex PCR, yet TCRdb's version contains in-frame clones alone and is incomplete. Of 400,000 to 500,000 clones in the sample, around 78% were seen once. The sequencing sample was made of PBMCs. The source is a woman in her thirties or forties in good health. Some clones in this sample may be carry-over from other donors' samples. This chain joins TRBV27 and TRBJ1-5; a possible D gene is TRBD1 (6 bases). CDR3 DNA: TGTGCCAGCAGTTTATCGCAGGGGAATCAGCCCCAGCATTTT. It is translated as CASSLSQGNQPQHF.